This T cell receptor beta chain was observed in a study of cytomegalovirus exposure and HLA in healthy donors. The study, taken as a whole, reports: Researchers counted some 150 TCR beta chains as cytomegalovirus-associated. Among CMV-associated TCR beta chains, most appeared HLA-restricted in a later analysis.

The V end was cut by 5 bases, the J end by 8 bases, with 18 bases between. The CDR3 is 15 residues long. CDR1 is KGHSH and CDR2 is LQKENI in the germline V gene. With 60 Vbeta and 13 Jbeta primers, the PCR was carried out. Data came from immunoSEQ multiplex PCR; TCRdb stores just in-frame clones and leaves some out. The sample lists approximately 100,000 clones; approximately 70% were seen once. As for this clone: Its antigen is unidentified.

The chain employs TRBV18 and TRBJ1-4; TRBD1 might be the D (5 bases). The source of this sequence is a man aged 35 to 55 in good health and CMV-seropositive. Sequenced input: PBMCs. CDR3 residues: CASSLSGFVAEKLFF. The CDR3 DNA reads TGTGCCAGCTCATTATCAGGGTTTGTGGCGGAAAAACTGTTTTTT.